The 29 T cell receptor beta chains in this list originate from one sample, sequenced in a study of response to subunit inactivated influenza vaccine. TCRdb fed the RT-PCR reads into MiXCR, producing one record per CDR3 protein. Among some 500,000 distinct CDR3 sequences listed, 13% were seen once. Sequenced material: PBMCs from blood, taken 40 to 50 days after vaccination. The receptors were gathered from a man aged 50 or older who received an inactivated influenza vaccine.

The rearrangement uses TRBV19 and TRBJ2-5, with 10 bases fitting TRBD2. The CDR3 extends over 15 amino acids. The trim removed 6 bases at V and 7 bases at J, leaving 11 bases unmatched. Germline V gene sequence: CDR1 LNHDA, CDR2 SQIVND (reference sequence). The CDR3 region has the DNA TGTGCCAGTAGGGGTCCAGCGGGAGGGAAGGTGACCCAGTACTTC. Translation: CASRGPAGGKVTQYF.

The J gene is TRBJ1-1, the V gene TRBV4-2; the D is unclear. V lost 0 bases to trimming and J lost 5 bases, with 13 bases between them. The CDR3 spans 15 residues. The germline V gene has CDR1 LGHNA and CDR2 YNFKEQ. CDR3 nucleotide sequence: TGTGCCAGCAGCCAAGATCGAAGGTTGGGGACTGAAGCTTTCTTT. As protein: CASSQDRRLGTEAFF.

The rearrangement links TRBV4-2 to TRBJ2-2; D not resolved. Germline CDR1 is LGHNA and CDR2 is YNFKEQ. CDR3 length: 14 residues. V lost 0 bases and J 1 base, leaving 3 bases between the germline ends. CDR3 nucleotides: TGTGCCAGCAGCCAAGACCAGAACACCGGGGAGCTGTTTTTT. Encoded protein: CASSQDQNTGELFF.

This clonotype was seen a few times. The rearrangement uses TRBV6-1 and TRBJ1-1; D remains ambiguous. This CDR3 contains 13 residues. From germline, CDR1 is MNHNS and CDR2 SASEGT. V was shortened by 6 bases and J by 11 bases, with 19 bases between the two germline ends. The DNA for the CDR3 is TGTGCCAGCAGCTCGTACACCAGCGTGGCTGCTTTCTTT. Its protein product is CASSSYTSVAAFF.

V is TRBV6-6 and J is TRBJ2-3; D call uncertain. Between the trimmed V and J ends, which lost 6 bases and 0 bases, there was a span of 7 bases. The CDR3 is 13 residues long. Germline V gene lookup returns CDR1 MNHNY and CDR2 SVGAGI (reference sequence). DNA of the CDR3: TGTGCCAGCAGGGAGACAAGCACAGATACGCAGTATTTT. As protein: CASRETSTDTQYF.

This clonotype was counted only a few times. The V call is TRBV12-3 or TRBV12-4, the J call TRBJ2-7, with 10 bases identical to TRBD2. V trimming: 1 base; J trimming: 6 bases; junction bases outside the gene matches: 6. The CDR3 consists of 15 residues. The DNA of the CDR3 is TGTGCCAGCAGTTTAGGGGACCTAGCGGGAGTCGAGCAGTACTTC. Protein product: CASSLGDLAGVEQYF.

CDR3 DNA sequence: TGCGCCAGCAACAATTGGGGGGGACAGACCCAGTACTTC. Residues: CASNNWGGQTQYF. The chain uses TRBV5-1 and TRBJ2-5; 7 bases fit TRBD2. The germline CDR1 and CDR2 sequences are SGHRS and YFSETQ. There are 13 residues in the CDR3. The J segment lost 6 bases and the V segment lost 6 bases, leaving 8 bases of the junction unmatched. Together with reference TRBV5-1 and TRBJ2-5, the CDR3 gives the full variable domain: KAGVTQTPRYLIKTRGQQVTLSCSPISGHRSVSWYQQTPGQGLQFLFEYFSETQRNKGNFPGRFSGRQFSNSRSEMNVSTLELGDSALYLCASNNWGGQTQYFGPGTRLLVL.

V and J are TRBV24-1 and TRBJ2-1; 8 nucleotides match TRBD1. The CDR3 covers 11 residues. Trimming at V came to 10 bases and at J to 6 bases, leaving 1 base not matched to a gene. Germline loops: CDR1 KGHDR, CDR2 SFDVKD. The DNA for the CDR3 is TGTGCCACGGGACAGGCCAATGAGCAGTTCTTC. Its translation is CATGQANEQFF.

There are a few counts of this clonotype. The V call is TRBV11-2, the J call TRBJ2-1, with D maybe TRBD1 (6 bases). The CDR3 contains 15 residues. V lost 5 bases, J lost 4 bases, and 15 bases lay in between. CDR1 is SGHAT and CDR2 is FQNNGV in the germline V gene. CDR3 in DNA: TGTGCCAGCAGCGCCCGACAGGCGTCGTACAATGAGCAGTTCTTC. It codes for CASSARQASYNEQFF. Full variable domain (remainder filled in from reference TRBV11-2 and TRBJ2-1): EAGVAQSPRYKIIEKRQSVAFWCNPISGHATLYWYQQILGQGPKLLIQFQNNGVVDDSQLPKDRFSAERLKGVDSTLKIQPAKLEDSAVYLCASSARQASYNEQFFGPGTRLTVL.

This clonotype was counted at least ten times. This chain connects TRBV7-2 to TRBJ2-1, with D possibly matching TRBD1 (5 bases). V was cut by 2 bases and J by 6 bases, with 14 bases left in between. This CDR3 spans 15 amino acids. From germline, CDR1 is SGHTA and CDR2 FQGNSA. Here the CDR3 reads CASSLRPGQGNEQFF. The CDR3, as DNA: TGTGCCAGCAGCTTAAGGCCAGGCCAGGGCAATGAGCAGTTCTTC.

Ten or more counts support this clonotype. The DNA of the CDR3 is TGTGCCAGCAGCTGGACAGGGGGCGAGCAGTACTTC. It codes for CASSWTGGEQYF. V is TRBV12-3 or TRBV12-4 and J is TRBJ2-7, with 10 bases identical to TRBD1. Trimming removed 6 bases from V and 6 bases from J; junction bases left unmatched: 2. The CDR3 length is 12 residues.

Comment on this clonotype: Its ends do not fully match the called genes, so a read error is possible. The chain joins TRBV20-1 to TRBJ2-1; TRBD2 aligns across 10 bases. The CDR3 is 15 amino acids. The germline V gene encodes CDR1 DFQATT and CDR2 SNEGSKA (reference sequence). CDR3 residues: CSAREVLAGYNEQVF. The CDR3 bases are TGCAGTGCTAGAGAAGTACTAGCGGGGTACAATGAGCAGGTCTTC.

The chain combines TRBV11-1 with TRBJ1-1; D unclear. In germline, CDR1 is SGHAT, CDR2 FQDESV (reference sequence). This CDR3 contains 14 residues. Trimming left V 6 bases short and J 2 bases short, with 13 bases between. CDR3 sequence reads: CASSSTKGNTEAFF. DNA for the CDR3: TGTGCCAGCAGTTCTACGAAGGGTAACACTGAAGCTTTCTTT. Complete variable domain (other parts from reference TRBV11-1 and TRBJ1-1): EAEVAQSPRYKITEKSQAVAFWCDPISGHATLYWYRQILGQGPELLVQFQDESVVDDSQLPKDRFSAERLKGVDSTLKIQPAELGDSAMYLCASSSTKGNTEAFFGQGTRLTVV.

The chain couples TRBV5-1 to TRBJ1-6; D not resolved. Germline V lookup: CDR1 SGHRS, CDR2 YFSETQ. V lost 0 bases and J 0 bases, leaving 4 bases between the germline ends. This CDR3 spans 15 amino acids. In DNA, the CDR3 is TGCGCCAGCAGCTTGGGTATCTCCTATAATTCACCCCTCCACTTT. Protein product: CASSLGISYNSPLHF.

V and J are TRBV5-1 and TRBJ2-1, with D perhaps matching TRBD1 or TRBD2 (6 bases each). This CDR3 comprises 16 residues. The germline V gene has CDR1 SGHRS and CDR2 YFSETQ. V lost 0 bases, J lost 6 bases, and 16 bases lay in between. Written as DNA, the CDR3 is TGCGCCAGCAGCTTGGGGGGGGCAGCCGACCCCAATGAGCAGTTCTTC. Amino acids: CASSLGGAADPNEQFF. Full variable domain (missing parts from reference TRBV5-1 and TRBJ2-1): KAGVTQTPRYLIKTRGQQVTLSCSPISGHRSVSWYQQTPGQGLQFLFEYFSETQRNKGNFPGRFSGRQFSNSRSEMNVSTLELGDSALYLCASSLGGAADPNEQFFGPGTRLTVL.

This clonotype was picked up a small number of times. This sequence joins TRBV20-1 and TRBJ2-7, with 9 bases matching TRBD1. The trim removed 7 bases at V and 7 bases at J, leaving 5 bases unmatched. Germline CDR1 reads DFQATT; CDR2 reads SNEGSKA (reference sequence). CDR3 length: 11 amino acids. CDR3: CSVQGALEQYF. DNA of the CDR3: TGCAGTGTACAGGGGGCGCTTGAGCAGTACTTC.

This clonotype was counted a single time. The V gene is TRBV7-2, the J gene TRBJ2-7; 8 nucleotides line up with TRBD2. The CDR3 is made up of 13 amino acids. V lost 8 bases and J lost 4; bases outside the gene matches: 7. Germline V gene data show CDR1 as SGHTA and CDR2 as FQGNSA. CDR3 coding DNA: TGTGCCAGCGCCTCCACTAGCGGTTACGAGCAGTACTTC. Its translation is CASASTSGYEQYF.

V and J are TRBV3-1 and TRBJ2-5; the match to TRBD2 covers 12 bases. V was pared by 3 bases and J by 5 bases, with 4 bases of the junction left unmatched. The germline CDR1 and CDR2 sequences are LGHDT and YNNKEL (reference sequence). The CDR3 spans 15 residues. The CDR3 spells CASSHLAGGPETQYF. CDR3 in DNA: TGTGCCAGCAGCCATCTAGCGGGAGGGCCCGAGACCCAGTACTTC.

There are many counts of this clonotype. The rearrangement uses TRBV4-2 and TRBJ1-4; D is unresolved. The CDR3 loop spans 15 amino acids. V was trimmed by 1 base and J by 2 bases, leaving 8 bases between them. Germline V CDR1 and CDR2: LGHNA, YNFKEQ. The CDR3 protein is CASSQGATTNEKLFF. CDR3 bases: TGTGCCAGCAGCCAAGGGGCGACTACTAATGAAAAACTGTTTTTT.

The genes are TRBV12-3 or TRBV12-4 and TRBJ2-7, with D unresolved. The CDR3 runs to 13 residues. The V end lost 7 bases, the J end lost 0 bases, and 10 bases lay between the germline ends. The CDR3 sequence: CASKFHSSYEQYF. CDR3 coding DNA: TGTGCCAGCAAGTTCCACAGCTCCTACGAGCAGTACTTC.

V usage is TRBV13 and J usage is TRBJ1-4, with 7 nucleotides matching TRBD1. Germline CDR1 and CDR2: PRHDT and FYEKMQ (reference sequence). Trimming at V came to 4 bases and at J to 6 bases, leaving 5 bases not matched to a gene. The CDR3 contains 14 residues. The CDR3 here is CASSSGTVDEKLFF. The CDR3 coding sequence is TGTGCCAGCAGCTCCGGGACAGTGGATGAAAAACTGTTTTTT.

In its sample, this clonotype was seen many times. V usage is TRBV7-2 and J usage is TRBJ2-7; possible D gene TRBD2, 5 bases. The CDR3 is 13 residues long. The germline gives CDR1 SGHTA, CDR2 FQGNSA. Trimming took 1 base from V and 6 from J, leaving 10 bases between them. As DNA, the CDR3 is TGTGCCAGCAGCTTAGGGGGAGTCGGCGAGCAGTACTTC. Encoded protein: CASSLGGVGEQYF.

The sample holds many counts of this clonotype. The chain combines TRBV7-2 with TRBJ2-1; D unclear. This CDR3 spans 16 amino acids. Germline CDR1 is SGHTA and CDR2 is FQGNSA. Trimming removed 4 bases from V and 0 bases from J, with 13 bases in between. CDR3 sequence: CASSSASVSSYNEQFF. For the CDR3, the DNA is TGTGCCAGCAGCTCTGCCAGTGTGAGCTCCTACAATGAGCAGTTCTTC.

The chain has TRBV20-1 and TRBJ1-5, with a tentative D call TRBD1 (5 bases). The CDR3 is 13 residues long. The V end was cut by 5 bases, the J end by 7 bases, with 15 bases between. The V gene's germline CDR1 is DFQATT and CDR2 SNEGSKA (reference sequence). CDR3 coding DNA: TGCAGTGCTCCCGAACGGGGCCCGCAGCCCCAGCATTTT. Its protein is CSAPERGPQPQHF.

The rearrangement uses TRBV15 and TRBJ2-7; 9 bases align to TRBD1. V was pared by 5 bases and J by 5 bases, with 7 bases of the junction left unmatched. Germline V lookup: CDR1 LNHNV, CDR2 YYDKDF (reference sequence). CDR3 size: 14 residues. The CDR3 DNA sequence: TGTGCCACCAGCCGTCGGGACAGGGACGACGAGCAGTACTTC. It translates to CATSRRDRDDEQYF.

CDR3 loop: CASSKRRDRGQREQYF. The CDR3 nucleotides read TGTGCCAGCAGTAAACGGAGGGACAGGGGGCAAAGGGAGCAGTACTTC. This chain connects TRBV6-4 to TRBJ2-7; 12 positions match TRBD1. From germline, CDR1 is MRHNA and CDR2 SNTAGT. The CDR3 extends over 16 amino acids. Unmatched junction bases numbered 12, after V lost 5 bases and J lost 7 bases.

This chain links TRBV5-5 with TRBJ2-7; D is possibly TRBD1 or TRBD2 (5 bases each). Germline loops: CDR1 SGHKS, CDR2 YYEKEE (reference sequence). The CDR3 runs to 16 residues. Trimming took 4 bases from V and 7 from J, leaving 24 bases between them. This chain's CDR3 is CASSLRADPRGVEQYF. The CDR3 nucleotides are TGTGCCAGCAGCCTAAGGGCGGACCCCCGAGGGGTTGAGCAGTACTTC.

J is TRBJ2-1 and V is TRBV7-6; perhaps TRBD2 as D (5 bases). There are 14 residues in the CDR3. Per the germline V gene, CDR1 is SGHVS and CDR2 is FNYEAQ. V was pared by 1 base and J by 9 bases, with 13 bases between. CDR3 in amino acids: CASSLGSARGEQFF. The CDR3 DNA follows: TGTGCCAGCAGCTTAGGGTCCGCCCGGGGTGAGCAGTTCTTC.

In its sample, this clonotype was seen a few times. The chain links TRBV5-1 to TRBJ1-6; a weak D match, TRBD1 (5 bases). This CDR3 comprises 14 residues. Trimming took 4 bases from V and 5 from J, leaving 10 bases between them. CDR1 and CDR2 (germline): SGHRS, YFSETQ. The CDR3 DNA follows: TGCGCCAGCAGCCATGACAGAAATAATTCACCCCTCCACTTT. Its translation is CASSHDRNNSPLHF.